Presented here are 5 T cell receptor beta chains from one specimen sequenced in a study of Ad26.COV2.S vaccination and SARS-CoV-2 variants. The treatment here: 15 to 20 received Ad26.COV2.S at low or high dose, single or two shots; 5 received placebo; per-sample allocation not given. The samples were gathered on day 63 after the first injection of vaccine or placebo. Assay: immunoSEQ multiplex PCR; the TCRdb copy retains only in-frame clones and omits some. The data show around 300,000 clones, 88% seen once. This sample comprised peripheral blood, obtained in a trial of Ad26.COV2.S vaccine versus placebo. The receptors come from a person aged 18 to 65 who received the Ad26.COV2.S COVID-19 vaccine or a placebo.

The CDR3 region has the DNA TGTGCCAGCATTCTAAGTATGAGCGGGGGGCCTCAAAGGTACACCGGGGAGCTGTTTTTT. Residues: CASILSMSGGPQRYTGELFF. The gene calls are TRBV28 and TRBJ2-2; 9 positions match TRBD2. Germline loops: CDR1 MDHEN, CDR2 SYDVKM. CDR3 size: 20 residues. J lost 3 bases, V lost 7 bases, and 21 bases had no gene match.

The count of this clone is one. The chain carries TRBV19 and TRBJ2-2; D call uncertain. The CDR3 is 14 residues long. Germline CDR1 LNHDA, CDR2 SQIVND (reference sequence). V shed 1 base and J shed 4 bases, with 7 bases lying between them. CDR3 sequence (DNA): TGTGCCAGTAGTATAGGCCGAGTCACCGGGGAGCTGTTTTTT. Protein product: CASSIGRVTGELFF.

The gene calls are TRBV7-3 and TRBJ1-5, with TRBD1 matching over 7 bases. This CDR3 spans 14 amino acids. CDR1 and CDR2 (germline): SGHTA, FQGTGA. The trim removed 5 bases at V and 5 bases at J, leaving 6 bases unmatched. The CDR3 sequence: CASSAGQRDQPQHF. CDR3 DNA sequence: TGTGCCAGCAGCGCGGGACAGCGAGATCAGCCCCAGCATTTT. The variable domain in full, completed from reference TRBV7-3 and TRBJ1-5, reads GAGVSQTPSNKVTEKGKYVELRCDPISGHTALYWYRQSLGQGPEFLIYFQGTGAADDSGLPNDRFFAVRPEGSVSTLKIQRTERGDSAVYLCASSAGQRDQPQHFGDGTRLSIL.

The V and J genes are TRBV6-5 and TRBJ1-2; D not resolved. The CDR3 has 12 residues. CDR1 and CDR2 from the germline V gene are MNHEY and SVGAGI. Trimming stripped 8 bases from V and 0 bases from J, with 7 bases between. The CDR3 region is CASLVANYGYTF. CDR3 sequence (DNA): TGTGCCAGCTTAGTAGCTAACTATGGCTACACCTTC.

CDR3 amino acids: CASSLSAAETDTQYF. The CDR3 DNA sequence: TGTGCCAGCAGCTTAAGTGCGGCGGAGACAGATACGCAGTATTTT. The V gene is TRBV7-3, the J gene TRBJ2-3, with D uncertain. Per the germline V gene, CDR1 is SGHTA and CDR2 is FQGTGA. Trimming shortened V by 1 base and J by 3 bases, and 11 bases separated the two germline ends. CDR3 length: 15 residues.